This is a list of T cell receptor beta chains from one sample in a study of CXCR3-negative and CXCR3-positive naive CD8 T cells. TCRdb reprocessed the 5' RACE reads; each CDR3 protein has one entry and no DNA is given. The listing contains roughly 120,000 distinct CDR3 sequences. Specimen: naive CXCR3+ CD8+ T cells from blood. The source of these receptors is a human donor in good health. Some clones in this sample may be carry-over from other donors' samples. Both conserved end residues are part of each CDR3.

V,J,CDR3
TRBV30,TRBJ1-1,CASRTGQGSEAFF
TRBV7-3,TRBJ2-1,CASSMGTSYNEQFF
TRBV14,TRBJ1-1,CASSGQGALDTEAFF
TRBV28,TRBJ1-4,CASSLKEEGEKLFF
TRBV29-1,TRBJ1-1,CSVGVAQGAFF
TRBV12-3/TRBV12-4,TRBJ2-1,CASSRQGAVAYNEQFF
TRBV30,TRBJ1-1,CAWSVAAGAWNTEAFF
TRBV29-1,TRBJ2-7,CSVEGQSSYEQYF
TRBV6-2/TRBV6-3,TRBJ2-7,CASRWGTYEQYF
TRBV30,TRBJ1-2,CAWRGTENYGYTF
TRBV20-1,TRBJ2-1,CSALLAGGLPNEQFF
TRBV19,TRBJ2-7,CASSLRQGAYEQYF
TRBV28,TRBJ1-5,CAGGVQGSNQPQHF
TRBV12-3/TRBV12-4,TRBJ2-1,CASRVAGVAYNEQFF
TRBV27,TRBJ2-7,CASSVSGSLYEQYF
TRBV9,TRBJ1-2,CASSTQQGANGYTF
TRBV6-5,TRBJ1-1,CASSYRQENTEAFF
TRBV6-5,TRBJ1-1,CASSYGGLTEAFF
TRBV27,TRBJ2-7,CASREGMGLALDEQYF
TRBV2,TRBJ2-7,CASSEGVFYEQYF
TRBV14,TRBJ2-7,CASSQVGTSLFHEQYF
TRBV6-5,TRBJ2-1,CASSTPGGRNEQFF
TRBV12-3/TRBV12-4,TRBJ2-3,CASVGGTSGGPTNTDTQYF
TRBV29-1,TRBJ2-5,CSVELAGNIRETQYF
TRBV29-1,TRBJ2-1,CSVEGGPGQFF
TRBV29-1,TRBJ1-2,CSVEYLGGGYTF
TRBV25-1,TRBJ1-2,CASSVLEGYGYTF
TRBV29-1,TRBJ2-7,CSVGQSFYEQYF
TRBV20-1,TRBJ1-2,CSARNRDRGQGYTF
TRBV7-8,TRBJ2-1,CASSSLAGGLDNEQFF
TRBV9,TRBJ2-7,CASSASGQASYEQYF
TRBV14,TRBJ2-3,CASSQEWHPTDTQYF
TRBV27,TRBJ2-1,CASSSILYGYNEQFF
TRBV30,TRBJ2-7,CAWSVPHGTSEQYF
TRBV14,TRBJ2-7,CASSQELYEQYF
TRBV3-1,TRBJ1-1,CASSQGVEAFF
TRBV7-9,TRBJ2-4,CASSLENYQYF
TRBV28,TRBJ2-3,CASSFSQLVVADTQYF
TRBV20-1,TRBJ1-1,CSASLGNTEAFF
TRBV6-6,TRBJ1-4,CASALNNEKLFF
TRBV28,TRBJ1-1,CASSLASWTEAFF
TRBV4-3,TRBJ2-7,CASSQGTGVSYEQYF
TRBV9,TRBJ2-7,CASSVGDHRQGSREQYF
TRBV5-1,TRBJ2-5,CASSLFGAGQETQYF
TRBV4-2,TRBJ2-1,CASSQEPGREVDEQFF
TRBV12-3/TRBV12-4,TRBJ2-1,CASRFPAGGADNEQFF
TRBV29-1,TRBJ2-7,CSVEVPDRTYEQYF
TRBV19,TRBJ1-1,CASSIVGGGSEAFF
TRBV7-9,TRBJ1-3,CASSSTGNTIYF
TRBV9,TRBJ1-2,CASSSVDRGGNYGYTF
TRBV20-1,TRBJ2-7,CSARDIRGGDEQYF
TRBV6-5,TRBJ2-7,CASTYQGATYEQYF
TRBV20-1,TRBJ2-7,CSARDPRGLREQYF
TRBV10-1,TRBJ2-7,CASSESDCEQYF
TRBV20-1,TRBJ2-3,CSARDRSSWGSDTQYF